The 5 T cell receptor beta chains listed next were all sequenced from one sample in a study of cytomegalovirus exposure and HLA in healthy donors. Profiled with immunoSEQ multiplex PCR; TCRdb holds only in-frame clones, not every one. The sample holds approximately 120,000 clones, around 94% seen once. The sample was PBMCs. These receptors originate from a woman aged 18 to 35 in good health and CMV-seronegative.

The chain combines TRBV2 with TRBJ2-3, with 7 bases aligning to TRBD2. With 4 bases clipped from V and 6 bases from J, the junction kept 13 bases outside the gene matches. Germline CDR1 is SNHLY and CDR2 is FYNNEI. This CDR3 region has 16 residues. CDR3 nucleotide sequence: TGTGCCAGCAGTGTGTTTCCTTCAGGGCGGGGGGATACGCAGTATTTT. Its translation: CASSVFPSGRGDTQYF.

V usage is TRBV6-1 and J usage is TRBJ2-1, with 10 bases lining up with TRBD2. This CDR3 has 19 amino acids. With V trimmed by 1 base and J by 2 bases, 11 bases remained unmatched. The V gene's germline CDR1 is MNHNS and CDR2 SASEGT. The CDR3 region is CASSEDVSGRFAAYNEQFF. CDR3 in DNA: TGTGCCAGCAGTGAAGATGTTAGCGGGAGGTTTGCGGCCTACAATGAGCAGTTCTTC.

The chain combines TRBV6-6 with TRBJ1-2; D perhaps matches TRBD1 (6 bases). V lost 8 bases and J lost 3, with 10 bases in between. This CDR3 is 12 amino acids long. Germline V gene sequence: CDR1 MNHNY, CDR2 SVGAGI (reference sequence). The CDR3 is CASGEGDYGYTF. The CDR3 nucleotides read TGTGCCAGCGGGGAGGGGGACTATGGCTACACCTTC.

The chain uses TRBV5-1 and TRBJ1-4, with D possibly TRBD1 on 5 matching bases. This CDR3 comprises 16 residues. V dropped 0 bases and J dropped 0 bases, with 9 bases sitting between them. From germline, CDR1 is SGHRS and CDR2 YFSETQ. In DNA, the CDR3 is TGCGCCAGCAGCTTGGGACAGTACCCAACTAATGAAAAACTGTTTTTT. Its translation: CASSLGQYPTNEKLFF.

V is TRBV10-1 and J is TRBJ2-7; 7 nucleotides agree with TRBD1. CDR3 length: 13 residues. The junction had 3 bases not matched to a gene; V was cut back by 5 bases and J by 2 bases. From germline, CDR1 is WNHNN and CDR2 SYGVQD (reference sequence). The CDR3 here is CASSSTGTYEQYF. In nucleotides, the CDR3 is TGCGCCAGCAGTTCGACAGGGACCTACGAGCAGTACTTC.